The source of this TCR beta chain is a study of blood T cell repertoires in COVID-19. Across the study: The origin of the acute and convalescent COVID-19 samples was the United States, Italy and Spain. The cDNA or gDNA used as material had been derived from T cells, B-cell-depleted T cells, or PBMCs.

Only one count was recorded for this clone. Per the original data handling: How many nucleated cells were present was estimated from reference gene primer amplification. Here immunoSEQ multiplex PCR was the method, and the copy in TCRdb shows in-frame clones only, minus some. For V, J and clone size, that table is used; D and trimming come from the DNA. The table has under 250,000 clones, roughly 81% seen once; the top ten hold 6.5% to 9%. There are 14 residues in the CDR3. The sequenced sample was peripheral blood. The chain joins TRBV21-1 to TRBJ2-5; the DNA was not used to check the table's D call, TRBD2. TRBV21-1 is a documented pseudogene. The receptor comes from a woman in her forties or fifties with active or convalescent COVID-19. In nucleotides, the CDR3 is TGTGCCAGCAGAGGGACTAGCGGCCAAGAGACCCAGTACTTC. Amino acids: CASRGTSGQETQYF.